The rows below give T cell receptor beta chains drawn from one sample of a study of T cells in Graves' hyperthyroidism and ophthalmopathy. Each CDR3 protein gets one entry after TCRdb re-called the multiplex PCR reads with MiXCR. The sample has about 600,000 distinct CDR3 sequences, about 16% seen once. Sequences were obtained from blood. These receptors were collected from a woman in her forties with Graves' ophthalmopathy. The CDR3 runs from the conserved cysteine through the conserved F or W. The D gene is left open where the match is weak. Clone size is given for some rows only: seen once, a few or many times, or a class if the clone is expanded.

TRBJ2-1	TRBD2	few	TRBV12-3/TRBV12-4	TGTGCCAGCAAAACCTTCGGGGGGGGCCCTAATGAGCAGTTCTTC	CASKTFGGGPNEQFF
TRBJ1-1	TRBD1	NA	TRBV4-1	TGCGCCAGCAGCCAACGGGACAGGGGGCTTTTTCCGAACACTGAAGCTTTCTTT	CASSQRDRGLFPNTEAFF
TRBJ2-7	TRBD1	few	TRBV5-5	TGTGCCAGCAGCTACAGGAGACAGGGGGGGGGACACGAGCAGTACTTC	CASSYRRQGGGHEQYF
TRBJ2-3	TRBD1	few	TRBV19	TGTGCCAGTAGTATCGGGACAGGGGGCCCTGATACGCAGTATTTT	CASSIGTGGPDTQYF
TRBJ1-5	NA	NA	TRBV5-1	TGCGCCAGCAGCGCGGGACCAAACGACCAGCCCCAGCATTTT	CASSAGPNDQPQHF
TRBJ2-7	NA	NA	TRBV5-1	TGCGCCAGCAGGAGCACATTCTCCTACGAGCAGTACTTC	CASRSTFSYEQYF
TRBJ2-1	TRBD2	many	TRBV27	TGTGCCAGCAGTCCAGGACTAGCGGGAGGGCGTTTTTACAATGAGCAGTTCTTC	CASSPGLAGGRFYNEQFF
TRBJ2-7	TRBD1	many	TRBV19	TGTGCCAGTAGTATCGCAGGGGGCTACGAGCAGTACTTC	CASSIAGGYEQYF
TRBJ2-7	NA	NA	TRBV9	TGTGCCAGCAGCCCCGAGCAGTACTTC	CASSPEQYF
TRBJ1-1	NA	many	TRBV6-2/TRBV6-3	TGTGCCAGCAGTTACTCGACAGGTCCGGTGAACACTGAAGCTTTCTTT	CASSYSTGPVNTEAFF
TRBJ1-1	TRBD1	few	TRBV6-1	TGTGCCAGCAGTGGGGCCGGGACAGGGAGATTAAGGGCTGAAGCTTTCTTT	CASSGAGTGRLRAEAFF
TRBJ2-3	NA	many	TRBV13	TGTGCCAGCAGCCTAGGTACCCAACCAGAATCAGATACGCAGTATTTT	CASSLGTQPESDTQYF
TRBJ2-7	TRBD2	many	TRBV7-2	TGTGCCAGCAGCTTGTACTCTAGCGGGTCCTCCTACGAGCAGTACTTC	CASSLYSSGSSYEQYF
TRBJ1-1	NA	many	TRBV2	TGTGCCAGCAGTGAAGCTGAAGCTTTCTTT	CASSEAEAFF
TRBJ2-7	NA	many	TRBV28	TGTGCCAGCACCACTGGGACGGCAAGCTACGAGCAGTACTTC	CASTTGTASYEQYF
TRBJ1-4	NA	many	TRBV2	TGTGCCAGCAACCAGGACTCTGCAACTAATGAAAAACTGTTTTTT	CASNQDSATNEKLFF
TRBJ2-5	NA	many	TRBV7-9	TGTGCCAGCAGCTTACTCCTAAAAGAGACCCAGTACTTC	CASSLLLKETQYF
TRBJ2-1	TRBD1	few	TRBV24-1	TGTGCCACCAGTGATCGGACAGGGCCGGGGCGTGAGCAGTTCTTC	CATSDRTGPGREQFF
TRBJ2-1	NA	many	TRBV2	TGTGCCAGCAGTGTAGTAAATGAGCAGTTCTTC	CASSVVNEQFF
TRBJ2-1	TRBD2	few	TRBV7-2	TGTGCCAGCAGCTTAGTAGGCGGGAGAGGGGCATACAATGAGCAGTTCTTC	CASSLVGGRGAYNEQFF
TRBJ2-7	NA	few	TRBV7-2	TGTGCCAGCAGCCCATACCTGAAATACGAGCAGTACTTC	CASSPYLKYEQYF
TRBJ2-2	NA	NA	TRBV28	TGTGCCAGCAGCCAAGGAGGACGGCCGCAGGGACTGTTTTTT	CASSQGGRPQGLFF
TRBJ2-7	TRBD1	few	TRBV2	TGTGCCGGCAGGAAGAGACAGGGGCCTAAAGACGAGCAGTACTTC	CAGRKRQGPKDEQYF
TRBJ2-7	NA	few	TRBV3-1	TGTGCCAGCAGCCAGTGGGGTTCAGAATACGAGCAGTACTTC	CASSQWGSEYEQYF